This T cell receptor beta chain emerged from a study of T cells after yellow fever vaccination. Study-wide results and caveats: Booster samples showed a return of most primary-vaccination clones (roughly 96% CD4, around 88% CD8).

Regarding this clonotype: No antigen is known for it.

The CDR3 sequence is 15 residues long. Germline-derived CDR1 and CDR2 are SGHRS and YFSETQ. V dropped 3 bases and J dropped 1 base, with 13 bases sitting between them. By 5'RACE template switching, TCR cDNA was produced, with a universal primer site and UMIs added in the process. TCRdb analysed the 5' RACE reads with MiXCR anew, one entry per CDR3 protein. In the table there are just over 300,000 distinct CDR3 sequences, less than 4.5% of which are singletons. This specimen was PBMCs, taken on the day of the yellow fever booster vaccination. The origin of this receptor is a man in his late teens or twenties who received the YFV17D yellow fever vaccine. The J gene is TRBJ2-5, the V gene TRBV5-1, with D perhaps TRBD1 (5 bases). The CDR3, as DNA: TGCGCCAGCAGCTCCGTGGACACGCTCCAAGAGACCCAGTACTTC. Translation: CASSSVDTLQETQYF.